One sample yielded the 29 T cell receptor beta chains listed below, sequenced in a study of spatial heterogeneity in lung cancer. TCRdb recomputed calls from the 5' RACE reads with MiXCR, one row per CDR3 protein. This table holds about 1,100 distinct CDR3 sequences, about 45% found once. Time point in this sample: sample taken at primary tumor resection. No cell sorting; template was whole RNA from tumor, lung tissue or PBMC. This specimen consisted of PBMCs, obtained at surgery. The receptors stem from a male donor with early-stage non-small cell lung cancer.

This clonotype was seen a few times. Because this beta chain is a stray read in a library intended to capture alpha chains, its abundance should not be given much weight. The chain combines TRBV14 with TRBJ2-5; D unresolved. CDR1 and CDR2 (germline): SGHDN, FVKESK. Trimming shortened V by 7 bases and J by 7 bases, and 4 bases separated the two germline ends. The CDR3 spans 9 residues. The CDR3 region has the DNA TGTGCCAGCAAAACGACCCAGTACTTC. Amino acids: CASKTTQYF.

This clonotype was counted a few times. Because the library targeted alpha chains, this beta chain is an off-target read whose size means little. This chain connects TRBV10-3 to TRBJ1-6; TRBD1 agrees at 10 bases. The CDR3 is 16 residues long. With V trimmed by 6 bases and J by 0 bases, 2 bases remained unmatched. The germline CDR1 and CDR2 sequences are ENHRY and SYGVKD. CDR3: CAISRTGGSYNSPLHF. In DNA form, the CDR3 reads TGTGCCATCAGCCGGACAGGGGGCTCCTATAATTCACCCCTCCACTTT.

Details on this clonotype: This beta chain lies outside the target of a library built for alpha chains; its clone size means little. The chain is built from TRBV28 and TRBJ2-2, with D perhaps matching TRBD1 (5 bases). The CDR3 loop spans 15 amino acids. Trimming removed 5 bases from V and 1 base from J, with 11 bases in between. The germline V gene encodes CDR1 MDHEN and CDR2 SYDVKM. CDR3 DNA: TGTGCCAGCAGTCCCACGACAGAGAACACCGGGGAGCTGTTTTTT. It specifies CASSPTTENTGELFF.

In its sample, this clonotype ranks as large. The library was built for alpha chains, so this beta chain is an off-target read and its size means little. The chain combines TRBV9 with TRBJ2-1; no clear D gene. CDR1 and CDR2 (germline): SGDLS, YYNGEE. This CDR3 spans 15 amino acids. Trimming shortened V by 0 bases and J by 6 bases, and 13 bases separated the two germline ends. Here the CDR3 DNA reads TGTGCCAGCAGCGTAGAAGTCGGATATCGCAATGAGCAGTTCTTC. It specifies CASSVEVGYRNEQFF.

A note on this clonotype: Since the library was made to target alpha chains, this beta chain is a stray read and its abundance is not meaningful. This chain connects TRBV2 to TRBJ1-1, with TRBD1 as a possible D gene (6 bases). The CDR3 runs to 19 residues. Trimming removed 4 bases at V and 0 bases at J, with 24 bases between. CDR1 SNHLY and CDR2 FYNNEI come from the germline V gene. The CDR3 bases are TGTGCCAGCAGTGTTGCTCCCTCAACAGGGTGGGCCTTGAACACTGAAGCTTTCTTT. Translation: CASSVAPSTGWALNTEAFF.

In this sample, this clonotype is large. This beta chain appears as a stray read in a library generated for alpha chains; its size is not informative. The chain employs TRBV9 and TRBJ2-7; possibly TRBD1 or TRBD2 for D (6 bases each). The CDR3 consists of 12 residues. The germline V gene has CDR1 SGDLS and CDR2 YYNGEE. Deletions cut 3 bases from V and 6 bases from J, with 10 bases between. As DNA, the CDR3 is TGTGCCAGCAGCGAGGGGGGTGTCGAGCAGTACTTC. Its protein product is CASSEGGVEQYF. The full variable domain, its missing parts supplied by reference TRBV9 and TRBJ2-7, is DSGVTQTPKHLITATGQRVTLRCSPRSGDLSVYWYQQSLDQGLQFLIQYYNGEERAKGNILERFSAQQFPDLHSELNLSSLELGDSALYFCASSEGGVEQYFGPGTRLTVT.

As to this clonotype: This beta chain is off target for a library built for alpha chains, so its abundance means little. The chain combines TRBV5-4 with TRBJ2-5; no clear D gene. The V gene's germline CDR1 is SGHNT and CDR2 YYREEE (reference sequence). Deletions cut 4 bases from V and 0 bases from J, with 13 bases between. The CDR3 runs to 15 residues. The CDR3 bases are TGTGCCAGCAGCGGAGCCCCGGGTCACCAAGAGACCCAGTACTTC. Its translation is CASSGAPGHQETQYF.

With regard to this clonotype: With the library built for alpha chains, this beta chain is off target and its frequency is not meaningful. In DNA, the CDR3 is TGCGCCAGCCACGGGGAACTCTCCTACAATGAGCAGTTCTTC. Its translation: CASHGELSYNEQFF. This rearrangement joins TRBV5-1 to TRBJ2-1; D may be TRBD2 (5 bases). This CDR3 region has 14 residues. Germline V gene lookup returns CDR1 SGHRS and CDR2 YFSETQ. Trimming shortened V by 7 bases and J by 0 bases, and 11 bases separated the two germline ends.

This clonotype has a handful of counts. Within a library made for alpha chains, this beta chain is off target, and its count is uninformative. The chain recombines TRBV15 with TRBJ2-1; D gene uncertain. The CDR3 runs to 15 residues. The V end was cut by 5 bases, the J end by 5 bases, with 16 bases between. CDR1 LNHNV and CDR2 YYDKDF come from the germline V gene (reference sequence). In nucleotides, the CDR3 is TGTGCCACCAGCTACCCCCCGTCAGGAGACAATGAGCAGTTCTTC. Translation: CATSYPPSGDNEQFF.

Points on this clonotype: With the library built for alpha chains, this beta chain is off target and its frequency is not meaningful. The chain links TRBV28 to TRBJ2-2; 9 bases align to TRBD2. V lost 2 bases and J lost 3; bases outside the gene matches: 4. This CDR3 comprises 16 residues. Germline assignment: CDR1 MDHEN and CDR2 SYDVKM. This CDR3 reads CASSLIAGEDTGELFF. Written as DNA, the CDR3 is TGTGCCAGCAGTTTAATAGCGGGGGAGGACACCGGGGAGCTGTTTTTT.

This clonotype was counted between two and nine times. Within a library made for alpha chains, this beta chain is off target, and its count is uninformative. The rearrangement uses TRBV11-2 and TRBJ2-6, with 8 bases aligning to TRBD1. CDR1 is SGHAT, CDR2 FQNNGV, per germline. This CDR3 contains 19 residues. Trimming took 5 bases from V and 0 from J; bases not matched to a gene: 12. The CDR3 DNA is TGTGCCAGCAGCATCTTACCGGGACAGGCAATCTCTGGGGCCAACGTCCTGACTTTC. The encoded protein is CASSILPGQAISGANVLTF.

Concerning this clonotype: As an off-target read in a library built for alpha chains, this beta chain has a frequency of little significance. CDR3 amino acids: CASSPTGSSYEQYF. The CDR3 DNA is TGTGCCAGCAGCCCCACCGGGAGCTCCTACGAGCAGTACTTC. V and J are TRBV27 and TRBJ2-7, with D maybe TRBD2 (6 bases). With 6 bases removed from V and 0 bases from J, the gap between germline ends came to 12 bases. Germline assignment: CDR1 MNHEY and CDR2 SMNVEV (reference sequence). The CDR3 loop spans 14 amino acids.

This clonotype has more than one count but fewer than ten. As an off-target read in a library built for alpha chains, this beta chain has a frequency of little significance. V and J are TRBV7-6 and TRBJ2-1; D might be TRBD1 (5 bases). The CDR3 runs to 13 residues. Per germline, CDR1 SGHVS and CDR2 FNYEAQ. The V end lost 5 bases, the J end lost 8 bases, and 13 bases lay between the germline ends. Here the CDR3 reads CASSLGPNYEQFF. CDR3 DNA: TGTGCCAGCAGCCTGGGGCCGAATTATGAGCAGTTCTTC.

To note about this clonotype: The library was designed around alpha chains, so this beta chain is a stray read whose abundance carries little weight. V and J are TRBV20-1 and TRBJ2-3; the match to TRBD1 covers 9 bases. Germline assignment: CDR1 DFQATT and CDR2 SNEGSKA (reference sequence). V shed 6 bases and J 1 base; nucleotides not matched to a gene: 2. The CDR3 is 13 amino acids. CDR3 residues: CSATGGRTDTQYF. The CDR3 DNA reads TGCAGTGCCACAGGGGGCCGCACAGATACGCAGTATTTT.

Notes on this clonotype: This beta chain appears as a stray read in a library generated for alpha chains; its size is not informative. The V call is TRBV28, the J call TRBJ2-7; D is undetermined. Germline V CDR1 and CDR2: MDHEN, SYDVKM. The CDR3 has 16 amino acids. Trimming took off 3 bases at V and 2 bases at J, with 17 bases between the two ends. The CDR3 DNA follows: TGTGCCAGCAGTTTGATTTGGGCAGGCGAACCCTACGAGCAGTACTTC. This translates into CASSLIWAGEPYEQYF.

A word on this clonotype: Because this beta chain is a stray read in a library intended to capture alpha chains, its abundance should not be given much weight. The chain carries TRBV19 and TRBJ2-1, with D perhaps matching TRBD2 (5 bases). V dropped 1 base and J dropped 3 bases, with 7 bases sitting between them. Per the germline V gene, CDR1 is LNHDA and CDR2 is SQIVND (reference sequence). The CDR3 sequence is 14 residues long. CDR3 in DNA: TGTGCCAGTAGTATAGGAGGGAACTACAATGAGCAGTTCTTC. Translated, it gives CASSIGGNYNEQFF.

A note on this clonotype: This beta chain is a stray sequence in a library constructed for alpha chains; its clone size is not meaningful. V is TRBV27 and J is TRBJ2-1; D uncertain. Trimming removed 2 bases from V and 10 bases from J, with 9 bases in between. Germline V lookup: CDR1 MNHEY, CDR2 SMNVEV (reference sequence). The CDR3 covers 12 residues. This CDR3 is CASSLGTAEQFF. CDR3 coding DNA: TGTGCCAGCAGTTTAGGCACAGCAGAGCAGTTCTTC.

Details on this clonotype: This beta chain is an off-target read within a library intended for alpha chains, so its frequency means little. The chain joins TRBV18 to TRBJ2-7, with 10 bases fitting TRBD1. With 3 bases clipped from V and 3 bases from J, the junction kept 8 bases outside the gene matches. Germline CDR1 KGHSH, CDR2 LQKENI. The CDR3 is 16 residues long. The CDR3 sequence: CASSPPGTGVLYEQYF. The CDR3, as DNA: TGTGCCAGCTCACCCCCCGGGACAGGGGTGCTCTACGAGCAGTACTTC.

Note on this clonotype: Being off target in a library aimed at alpha chains, this beta chain has a size of little meaning. CDR3 in amino acids: CSVVWGTGELFF. The CDR3 DNA reads as TGCAGCGTTGTCTGGGGGACCGGGGAGCTGTTTTTT. The V gene is TRBV29-1, the J gene TRBJ2-2; either TRBD1 or TRBD2 may supply D (5 bases each). CDR3 length equals 12 residues. CDR1 is SQVTM, CDR2 ANQGSEA, per germline. The V gene lost 4 bases and the J gene lost 5 bases, with 8 bases spanning the gap.

This clonotype has a single count. Little can be read into the size of this beta chain, an off-target read in a library designed for alpha chains. The V and J genes are TRBV30 and TRBJ2-1; TRBD2 matches at 7 bases. The CDR3 is made up of 14 amino acids. Trimming removed 4 bases from V and 3 bases from J; junction bases left unmatched: 6. Germline assignment: CDR1 GTSNPN and CDR2 SVGIG (reference sequence). The CDR3 coding sequence is TGTGCCTGGATGCTCGAGCGGGGCTACAATGAGCAGTTCTTC. This codes for CAWMLERGYNEQFF.

On this clonotype: The size of this beta chain means little, since it is a stray read in a library made for alpha chains. This sequence joins TRBV3-1 and TRBJ2-7, with 10 bases identical to TRBD1. CDR3 length: 14 residues. CDR1 LGHDT and CDR2 YNNKEL come from the germline V gene (reference sequence). Trimming cost V 0 bases and J 11 bases; bases outside gene matches: 7. CDR3 nucleotides: TGTGCCAGCAGCCAAGAATCCGGGACAGGGGAAGAGTACTTC. Translated, it gives CASSQESGTGEEYF.

With respect to this clonotype: Since the library was made to target alpha chains, this beta chain is a stray read and its abundance is not meaningful. V is TRBV7-2 and J is TRBJ1-4; D is uncertain. Germline-derived CDR1 and CDR2 are SGHTA and FQGNSA. Between the trimmed V and J ends, which lost 5 bases and 4 bases, there was a span of 11 bases. The CDR3 is 14 residues long. The CDR3 loop is CASSTTSFNEKLFF. As DNA, the CDR3 is TGTGCCAGCAGCACGACATCTTTTAATGAAAAACTGTTTTTT.

This clonotype was observed a handful of times. This beta chain is off target for a library built for alpha chains, so its abundance means little. The chain combines TRBV5-1 with TRBJ2-6; D is ambiguous. The CDR3 is 15 amino acids. Germline assignment: CDR1 SGHRS and CDR2 YFSETQ. V dropped 1 base and J dropped 0 bases, with 5 bases sitting between them. The CDR3, as DNA: TGCGCCAGCAGCTTGCAAACCTCTGGGGCCAACGTCCTGACTTTC. Its protein is CASSLQTSGANVLTF. Drawing the rest from reference TRBV5-1 and TRBJ2-6, the complete variable domain is KAGVTQTPRYLIKTRGQQVTLSCSPISGHRSVSWYQQTPGQGLQFLFEYFSETQRNKGNFPGRFSGRQFSNSRSEMNVSTLELGDSALYLCASSLQTSGANVLTFGAGSRLTVL.

This clonotype was detected only a few times. This beta chain is a stray sequence in a library constructed for alpha chains; its clone size is not meaningful. V gene TRBV10-3 combines with J gene TRBJ2-5; 7 bases are shared with TRBD2. Germline trimming cut 6 bases from V and 4 bases from J; bases unmatched to any gene: 5. This CDR3 region has 13 residues. The germline gives CDR1 ENHRY, CDR2 SYGVKD. The CDR3 nucleotides read TGTGCCATCAGCACTAGCGCGCCAGAGACCCAGTACTTC. Translating it yields CAISTSAPETQYF.

The sample holds a few counts of this clonotype. A library prepared for alpha chains yielded this beta chain as an off-target read; its size is of little meaning. The chain is built from TRBV4-3 and TRBJ2-5; 9 bases are a match to TRBD2. The germline CDR1 and CDR2 sequences are LGHNA and YSLEER. Trimming cost V 0 bases and J 5 bases; bases outside gene matches: 7. The CDR3 extends over 16 amino acids. CDR3 coding DNA: TGCGCCAGCAGCCAAGAGCGAGCGGGGGGCCTGGAGACCCAGTACTTC. It translates to CASSQERAGGLETQYF.

In the case of this clonotype: This beta chain came through as a stray read in a library set up for alpha chains, and its size says little. The V and J genes are TRBV12-3 or TRBV12-4 and TRBJ2-7; D is perhaps TRBD2 (5 bases). V was clipped by 5 bases and J by 2 bases, with 10 bases between them. The CDR3 totals 13 residues. Here the CDR3 reads CASSRTAPYEQYF. The CDR3 nucleotides are TGTGCCAGCAGTCGGACTGCCCCCTACGAGCAGTACTTC.

In regard to this clonotype: This beta chain is a stray read from a library made for alpha chains; its abundance is not meaningful. The rearrangement joins TRBV5-1 to TRBJ2-7; D gene unclear. In germline, CDR1 is SGHRS, CDR2 YFSETQ. V was clipped by 4 bases and J by 6 bases, with 17 bases between them. The CDR3 is 14 residues long. The CDR3 sequence is CASSKEEGLGEQYF. The CDR3 DNA is TGCGCCAGCAGCAAAGAGGAAGGGCTAGGCGAGCAGTACTTC.

With respect to this clonotype: This beta chain is an unintended read in a library built for alpha chains; its size means little. The chain links TRBV2 to TRBJ1-6; D gene unclear. V lost 4 bases to trimming and J lost 9 bases, with 7 bases between them. This CDR3 spans 12 amino acids. The germline CDR1 and CDR2 sequences are SNHLY and FYNNEI. CDR3 loop: CASSVEVSPLHF. The CDR3 DNA sequence: TGTGCCAGCAGTGTTGAGGTTTCACCCCTCCACTTT.

By sample fraction, this clonotype is medium-sized (0.01 to 0.1%). Since it is a stray read in a library aimed at alpha chains, this beta chain has a size that is not meaningful. The chain combines TRBV6-2 or TRBV6-3 with TRBJ2-5; TRBD1 aligns across 8 bases. From germline, CDR1 is MNHEY and CDR2 SVGEGT. This CDR3 has 15 amino acids. V dropped 7 bases and J dropped 5; count of bases not matched to a gene: 12. The chain's CDR3 is CASTLRQGTAETQYF. The CDR3 region has the DNA TGTGCCAGCACTCTGAGACAGGGGACGGCCGAGACCCAGTACTTC.